The sample holds many counts of the clone carrying this T cell receptor (beta chain). Its specificity is not known. This record comes from a study of T cells in Graves' hyperthyroidism and ophthalmopathy. Study-level findings and limits: In blood, most of the thyroid clonotypes expanded above 0.001 were also present.

Uncontrolled infection, other autoimmune disease, pregnancy and lactation each barred patients from inclusion. The J segment lost 4 bases and the V segment lost 4 bases, leaving 8 bases of the junction unmatched. The CDR3 consists of 15 residues. Per germline, CDR1 SGDLS and CDR2 YYNGEE. What was amplified from RNA transcripts were TCR beta CDR3 regions. Initially, a first-round RT-PCR of the TCR CDR3 employed the HTBI primer set. TCRdb used MiXCR to reprocess the multiplex PCR reads, holding one entry per CDR3 protein. The sample includes some 650,000 distinct CDR3 sequences, 16% seen only once; the top ten take more than 3%.

The sample comprised blood. The TCR sequence derives from a woman aged 40 to 50 with Graves' ophthalmopathy. The chain couples TRBV9 to TRBJ2-5, with TRBD1 matching 9 bases. The DNA for the CDR3 is TGTGCCAGCAGCCTTGGACAGGGGATTGGAGAGACCCAGTACTTC. Translating gives CASSLGQGIGETQYF.